A selection of T cell receptor beta chains follows, all from one sample in a study of T cells in narcolepsy. Sequencing used immunoSEQ multiplex PCR; TCRdb keeps in-frame clones, though not all of them. The sample carries more than 25,000 clones, around 74% recorded once. The specimen sequenced was memory (CD45RA-) CD4+ T cells from blood. The source of these receptors is a human donor in good health. Each CDR3 is given with its conserved first and last residue. D genes are given only for firm matches. Where a row states a size, it is once, few, many or the class of an expanded clone; other rows omit it.

TRBJ1-2	.	TRBV2	.	CASSGRGTGGYTF	TGTGCCAGCAGTGGACGAGGGACGGGAGGCTACACCTTC
TRBJ2-1	.	TRBV5-1	.	CASSSTTVNNNEQFF	TGCGCCAGCAGCTCGACAACGGTAAATAACAATGAGCAGTTCTTC
TRBJ1-2	.	TRBV12-2	.	CASRPGGGGGRYYGYTF	TGTGCAAGTCGCCCAGGCGGGGGCGGGGGAAGGTACTATGGCTACACCTTC
TRBJ2-2	.	TRBV19	.	CAAGLRGARTGELFF	TGTGCCGCCGGGCTTAGGGGGGCGCGGACCGGGGAGCTGTTTTTT
TRBJ1-1	TRBD1	TRBV19	.	CASRSPGQANAEAFF	TGTGCCAGTAGATCTCCCGGACAGGCGAACGCTGAAGCTTTCTTT
TRBJ1-6	.	TRBV6-5	.	CASSFDGNSPLHF	TGTGCCAGCAGTTTCGACGGGAATTCACCCCTCCACTTT
TRBJ2-7	TRBD2	TRBV6-5	few	CASSSRLSGVNEQYF	TGTGCCAGCAGTTCTCGACTAAGCGGGGTAAACGAGCAGTACTTC
TRBJ2-3	.	TRBV28	.	CASSSSPISQYF	TGTGCCAGCAGCTCGTCCCCGATCTCGCAGTATTTT
TRBJ2-5	.	TRBV9	.	CASSERGGETTETQYF	TGTGCCAGCAGCGAGAGGGGCGGCGAAACCACAGAGACCCAGTACTTC
TRBJ1-1	.	TRBV6-6	.	CATRKGVGAEAFF	TGTGCCACCCGAAAGGGTGTCGGCGCTGAAGCTTTCTTT
TRBJ2-3	.	TRBV7-3	.	CASSLTYYADTQYF	TGTGCCAGCAGCTTAACGTACTACGCAGATACGCAGTATTTT
TRBJ2-3	.	TRBV18	.	CASSLNRDTQYF	TGTGCCAGCTCACTAAACAGGGATACGCAGTATTTT
TRBJ1-3	.	TRBV7-2	once	CASSLDIRRISGNTIYF	TGTGCCAGCAGCTTAGATATTCGTCGAATCTCTGGAAACACCATATATTTT
TRBJ1-3	.	TRBV18	.	CASSERGNTIYF	TGTGCCAGCTCAGAGAGGGGAAACACCATATATTTT
TRBJ2-7	TRBD2	TRBV6-4	.	CASSATSSSYEQYF	TGTGCCAGCAGTGCGACTAGCTCCTCCTACGAGCAGTACTTC
TRBJ2-7	.	TRBV6-1	.	CASSEAPQGINYEQYF	TGTGCCAGCAGTGAAGCACCCCAGGGGATAAACTACGAGCAGTACTTC
TRBJ2-1	TRBD2	TRBV7-8	.	CASSLASGSFVGEQFF	TGTGCCAGCAGCTTAGCTAGCGGGAGTTTCGTGGGTGAGCAGTTCTTC
TRBJ1-5	.	TRBV27	once	CASGSLNQPQHF	TGTGCCAGCGGGTCCCTAAATCAGCCCCAGCATTTT
TRBJ1-5	TRBD1	TRBV2	once	CASRGGQAGQPQHF	TGTGCCAGCAGAGGGGGACAGGCAGGGCAGCCCCAGCATTTT
TRBJ2-1	.	TRBV4-3	.	CASSQERAGSSYNEQFF	TGCGCCAGCAGCCAAGAAAGGGCAGGAAGCTCCTACAATGAGCAGTTCTTC
TRBJ1-2	TRBD1	TRBV10-3	.	CAISDTGARNYGYTF	TGTGCCATCAGTGATACAGGGGCTCGGAACTATGGCTACACCTTC
TRBJ1-1	TRBD1	TRBV7-6	.	CASSPGDRGTEAFF	TGTGCCAGCAGCCCAGGGGACAGGGGCACTGAAGCTTTCTTT
TRBJ2-2	TRBD2	TRBV4-3	few	CASSQTTSANTGELFF	TGCGCCAGCAGCCAAACGACTAGCGCGAACACCGGGGAGCTGTTTTTT
TRBJ1-1	.	TRBV5-1	.	CASSLEVGRLNTEAFF	TGCGCCAGCAGCTTGGAGGTAGGCAGGCTGAACACTGAAGCTTTCTTT
TRBJ2-6	.	TRBV12-2	once	CASRSRHELSGANVLTF	TGTGCAAGTCGCTCCCGTCACGAACTCTCTGGGGCCAACGTCCTGACTTTC
TRBJ2-2	TRBD2	TRBV5-1	.	CASSALAGGPNTGELFF	TGCGCCAGCAGCGCACTAGCGGGGGGGCCGAACACCGGGGAGCTGTTTTTT
TRBJ1-2	TRBD1	TRBV6-1	.	CATKTGGADGYTF	TGTGCCACTAAGACAGGGGGCGCCGATGGCTACACCTTC
TRBJ2-3	.	TRBV10-3	.	CAISESGLGADTQYF	TGTGCCATCAGTGAGAGCGGGTTGGGGGCAGATACGCAGTATTTT
TRBJ1-5	.	TRBV6-5	.	CASTASGSGNQPQHF	TGTGCCAGCACCGCGAGCGGGTCTGGCAATCAGCCCCAGCATTTT
TRBJ1-2	.	TRBV6-6	.	CASRGNYGYTF	TGTGCCAGCAGGGGGAACTATGGCTACACCTTC
TRBJ1-3	.	TRBV27	few	CASRATGLSGNTIYF	TGTGCCAGCAGGGCTACAGGGCTCTCTGGAAACACCATATATTTT
TRBJ1-1	.	TRBV6-1	.	CASSALKNTEAFF	TGTGCCAGCAGTGCTCTTAAGAACACTGAAGCTTTCTTT
TRBJ2-3	.	TRBV2	.	CASSEEGQSTDTQYF	TGTGCCAGCAGTGAAGAGGGTCAAAGCACAGATACGCAGTATTTT
TRBJ2-2	TRBD2	TRBV6-6	few	CASGRGGQSGGELFF	TGTGCCAGCGGCCGGGGGGGTCAGTCCGGCGGGGAGCTGTTTTTT
TRBJ2-1	.	TRBV15	.	CATSRGSGYEQFF	TGTGCCACCAGCAGAGGATCGGGGTATGAGCAGTTCTTC